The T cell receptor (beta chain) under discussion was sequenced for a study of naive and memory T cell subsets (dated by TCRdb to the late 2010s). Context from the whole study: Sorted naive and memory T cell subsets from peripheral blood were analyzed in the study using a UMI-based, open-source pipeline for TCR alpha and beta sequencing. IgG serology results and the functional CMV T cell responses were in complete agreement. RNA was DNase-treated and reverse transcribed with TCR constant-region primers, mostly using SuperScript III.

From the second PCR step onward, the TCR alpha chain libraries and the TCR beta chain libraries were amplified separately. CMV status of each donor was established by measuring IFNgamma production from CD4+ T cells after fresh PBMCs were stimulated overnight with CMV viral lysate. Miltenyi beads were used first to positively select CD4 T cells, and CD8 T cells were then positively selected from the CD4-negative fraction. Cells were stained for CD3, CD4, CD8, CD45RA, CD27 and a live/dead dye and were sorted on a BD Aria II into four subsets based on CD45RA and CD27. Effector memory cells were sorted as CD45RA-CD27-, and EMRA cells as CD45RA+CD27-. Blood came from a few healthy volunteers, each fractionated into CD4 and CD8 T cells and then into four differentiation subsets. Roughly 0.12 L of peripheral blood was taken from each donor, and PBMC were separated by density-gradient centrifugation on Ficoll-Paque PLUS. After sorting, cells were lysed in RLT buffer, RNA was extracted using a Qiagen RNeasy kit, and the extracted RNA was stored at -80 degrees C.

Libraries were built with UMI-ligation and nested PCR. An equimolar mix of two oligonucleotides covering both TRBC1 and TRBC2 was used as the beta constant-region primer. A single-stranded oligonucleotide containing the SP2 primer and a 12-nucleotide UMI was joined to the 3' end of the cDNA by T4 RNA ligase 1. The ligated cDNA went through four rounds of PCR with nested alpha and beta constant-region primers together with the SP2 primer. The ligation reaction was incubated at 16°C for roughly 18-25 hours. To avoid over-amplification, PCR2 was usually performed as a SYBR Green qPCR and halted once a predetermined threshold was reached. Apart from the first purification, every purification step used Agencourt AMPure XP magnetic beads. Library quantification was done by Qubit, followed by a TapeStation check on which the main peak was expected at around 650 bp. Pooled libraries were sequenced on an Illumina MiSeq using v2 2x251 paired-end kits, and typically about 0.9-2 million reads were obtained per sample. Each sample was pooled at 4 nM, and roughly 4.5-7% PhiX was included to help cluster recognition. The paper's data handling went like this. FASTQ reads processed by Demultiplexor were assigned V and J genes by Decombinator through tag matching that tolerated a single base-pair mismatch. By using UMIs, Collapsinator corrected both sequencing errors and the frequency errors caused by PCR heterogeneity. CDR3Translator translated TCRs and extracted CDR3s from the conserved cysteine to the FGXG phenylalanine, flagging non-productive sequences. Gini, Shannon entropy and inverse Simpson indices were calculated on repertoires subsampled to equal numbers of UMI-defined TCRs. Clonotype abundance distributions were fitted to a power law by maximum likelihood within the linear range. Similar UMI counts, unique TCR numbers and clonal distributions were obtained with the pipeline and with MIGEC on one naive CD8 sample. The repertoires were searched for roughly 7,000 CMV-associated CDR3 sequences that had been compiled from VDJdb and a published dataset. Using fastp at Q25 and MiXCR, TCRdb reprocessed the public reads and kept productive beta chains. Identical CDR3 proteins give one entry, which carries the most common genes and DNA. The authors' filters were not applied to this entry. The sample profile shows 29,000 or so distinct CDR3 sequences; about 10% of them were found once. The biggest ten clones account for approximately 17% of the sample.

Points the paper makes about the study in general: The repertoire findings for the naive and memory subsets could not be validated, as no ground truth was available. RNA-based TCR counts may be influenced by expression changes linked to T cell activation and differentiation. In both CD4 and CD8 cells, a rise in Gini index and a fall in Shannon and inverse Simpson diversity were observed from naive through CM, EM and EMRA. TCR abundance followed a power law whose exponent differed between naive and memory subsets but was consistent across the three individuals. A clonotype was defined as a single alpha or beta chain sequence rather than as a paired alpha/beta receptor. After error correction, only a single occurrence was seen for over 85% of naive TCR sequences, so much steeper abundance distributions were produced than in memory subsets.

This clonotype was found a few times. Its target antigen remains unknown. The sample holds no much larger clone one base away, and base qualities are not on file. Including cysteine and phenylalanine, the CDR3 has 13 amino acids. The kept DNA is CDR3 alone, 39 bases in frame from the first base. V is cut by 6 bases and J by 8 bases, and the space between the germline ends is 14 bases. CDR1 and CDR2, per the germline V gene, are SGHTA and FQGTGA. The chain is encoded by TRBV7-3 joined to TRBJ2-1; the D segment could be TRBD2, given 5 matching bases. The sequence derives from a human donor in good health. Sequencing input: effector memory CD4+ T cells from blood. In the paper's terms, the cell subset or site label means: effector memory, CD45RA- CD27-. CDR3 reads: CASSQRGPDEQFF. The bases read TGTGCCAGCAGTCAACGAGGGCCCGATGAGCAGTTCTTC.